What follows are 26 T cell receptor beta chains derived from one specimen sequenced in a study of T cells in Graves' hyperthyroidism and ophthalmopathy. Researchers amplified the TCR beta CDR3 regions from RNA transcripts. The TCR CDR3 was amplified in a first-round RT-PCR using the HTBI primer set. TCRdb used MiXCR to reprocess the multiplex PCR reads, holding one entry per CDR3 protein. The table has nearly 600,000 distinct CDR3 sequences, 12% to 15% seen once. The specimen sequenced was blood. These receptor sequences come from a young woman with Graves' ophthalmopathy.

This clonotype was found a few times. The chain is built from TRBV9 and TRBJ2-1; TRBD2 agrees at 9 bases. The J segment lost 0 bases and the V segment lost 4 bases, leaving 11 bases of the junction unmatched. The CDR3 contains 18 residues. Germline V CDR1 and CDR2: SGDLS, YYNGEE. The CDR3 DNA is TGTGCCAGCAGCCCTAAGCGGGAGGCCCCGGGCTCCTACAATGAGCAGTTCTTC. Residues: CASSPKREAPGSYNEQFF.

The sample holds many counts of this clonotype. The gene calls are TRBV28 and TRBJ1-2; a weak D match, TRBD1 (5 bases). The CDR3 loop spans 14 amino acids. Germline CDR1 MDHEN, CDR2 SYDVKM. V shed 8 bases and J shed 6 bases, with 19 bases lying between them. In nucleotides, the CDR3 is TGTGCCAGCGGGTGGGGCCTCCCTCTGGATGGCTACACCTTC. This encodes CASGWGLPLDGYTF.

The chain links TRBV10-1 to TRBJ2-1; D is perhaps TRBD1 (5 bases). Per germline, CDR1 WNHNN and CDR2 SYGVQD (reference sequence). The CDR3 runs 16 residues. Trimming pared 3 bases from V and 6 bases from J, leaving 18 bases between. As DNA, the CDR3 is TGCGCCAGCAGTGAACTGGGGCAGGATAGTTCCAATGAGCAGTTCTTC. Its protein is CASSELGQDSSNEQFF.

In regard to this clonotype: Being one base from a much bigger clone, this may be a read error. The V and J genes are TRBV6-2 or TRBV6-3 and TRBJ2-2, with a possible D match to TRBD2 (5 bases). The germline V gene has CDR1 MNHEY and CDR2 SVGEGT. The CDR3 runs to 14 residues. This CDR3 reads CASTQPPTTGELLF. For the CDR3, the DNA is TGTGCCAGCACCCAGCCACCTACCACCGGGGAGCTGCTTTTT.

Note on this clonotype: With a much larger clone just one base away, this may be a read error. J is TRBJ1-1 and V is TRBV2; D not certain. The CDR3 has 12 residues. Trimming removed 5 bases from V and 4 bases from J, with 8 bases in between. Germline assignment: CDR1 SNHLY and CDR2 FYNNEI. The CDR3 DNA sequence: TGTGCCAGCAGTCAGTGTACCACTGAAGCTTTCTTT. Amino acids: CASSQCTTEAFF.

On this clonotype: A much bigger clone sits one base away, suggesting this may be a read error. Likely a read error: the CDR3 ends without its conserved phenylalanine or tryptophan. J is TRBJ2-1 and V is TRBV7-9; a possible D gene is TRBD2 (5 bases). Germline lookup yields CDR1 SEHNR and CDR2 FQNEAQ (reference sequence). Trimming removed 3 bases at V and 6 bases at J, with 15 bases between. The CDR3 covers 15 residues. The CDR3 spells CASSFSGGAVNEQFL. DNA for the CDR3: TGTGCCAGCAGCTTTTCGGGCGGAGCGGTCAATGAGCAGTTCCTC.

A remark on this clonotype: An end of the junction differs from the germline gene, which may be a read error. This chain uses TRBV6-2 or TRBV6-3 with TRBJ2-1; D is ambiguous. CDR3 length: 10 amino acids. Germline-derived CDR1 and CDR2 are MNHEY and SVGEGT. In DNA form, the CDR3 reads TGTGCCAACAGTCAGAATGAGCAGTTCTTC. As protein: CANSQNEQFF.

This clonotype came up a few times. The V call is TRBV24-1, the J call TRBJ2-1, with D unresolved. V lost 0 bases and J lost 7, with 6 bases in between. CDR1 is KGHDR, CDR2 SFDVKD, per germline. The CDR3 is 13 residues long. CDR3 amino acids: CATSDLGTNEQFF. CDR3 DNA: TGTGCCACCAGTGATTTGGGAACAAATGAGCAGTTCTTC.

The V gene is TRBV20-1, the J gene TRBJ2-2, with a possible D match to TRBD2 (5 bases). The CDR3 length is 14 residues. Germline V lookup: CDR1 DFQATT, CDR2 SNEGSKA (reference sequence). Deletions cut 4 bases from V and 1 base from J, with 10 bases between. The CDR3 DNA is TGCAGTGCTACCCGACGGGGGAACACCGGGGAGCTGTTTTTT. Protein product: CSATRRGNTGELFF.

V is TRBV5-1 and J is TRBJ2-7; 14 bases match TRBD2. V dropped 4 bases and J dropped 3; count of bases not matched to a gene: 18. The CDR3 extends over 20 amino acids. Germline-derived CDR1 and CDR2 are SGHRS and YFSETQ. This CDR3 reads CASSHHRGTSGSYPDYEQYF. CDR3 nucleotide sequence: TGCGCCAGCAGCCACCACCGGGGGACTAGCGGGAGCTACCCCGACTACGAGCAGTACTTC.

Concerning this clonotype itself: Being one base from a much bigger clone, this may be a read error. This sequence joins TRBV5-1 and TRBJ2-7; tentative D call: TRBD2 (6 bases). Germline CDR1 and CDR2: SGHRS and YFSETQ. The CDR3 is 16 amino acids. In nucleotides, the CDR3 is TGCGCCAGCAGCTTGGTGATAGCGGACGGTGCCTACGAGCGGTACTTC. It codes for CASSLVIADGAYERYF.

This clonotype was seen a handful of times. The chain recombines TRBV19 with TRBJ2-7; D call uncertain. V lost 0 bases to trimming and J lost 13 bases, with 19 bases between them. Germline V gene data show CDR1 as LNHDA and CDR2 as SQIVND (reference sequence). The CDR3 totals 14 residues. CDR3 sequence: CASSIDRQSYEFYF. CDR3 bases: TGTGCCAGTAGTATAGATCGCCAATCTTACGAGTTCTACTTC.

This clonotype was observed a handful of times. The chain has TRBV6-6 and TRBJ1-2; D is ambiguous. Germline-derived CDR1 and CDR2 are MNHNY and SVGAGI (reference sequence). The CDR3 contains 15 residues. Trimming shortened V by 0 bases and J by 4 bases, and 12 bases separated the two germline ends. CDR3 residues: CASSYSGLKPYGYTF. CDR3 nucleotide sequence: TGTGCCAGCAGTTACTCAGGCCTCAAACCCTATGGCTACACCTTC.

In its sample, this clonotype was seen many times. The chain combines TRBV7-2 with TRBJ2-4; TRBD2 aligns across 11 bases. Trimming removed 1 base from V and 0 bases from J; junction bases left unmatched: 2. The CDR3 is made up of 17 amino acids. Germline V gives CDR1 SGHTA, CDR2 FQGNSA. CDR3 in DNA: TGTGCCAGCAGCTTAGAACTAGCGGGAGTAGCCAAAAACATTCAGTACTTC. Encoded protein: CASSLELAGVAKNIQYF.

The genes are TRBV7-3 and TRBJ2-3; a weak D match, TRBD1 (6 bases). This CDR3 region has 19 residues. Germline assignment: CDR1 SGHTA and CDR2 FQGTGA. Trimming took off 1 base at V and 4 bases at J, with 24 bases between the two ends. The CDR3 protein is CASSLIGGISSLLSDTQYF. The CDR3 DNA follows: TGTGCCAGCAGCTTAATAGGGGGAATAAGCAGCTTGTTGTCAGATACGCAGTATTTT.

In this sample, this clonotype turned up many times. The chain is built from TRBV2 and TRBJ2-2, with 8 bases aligning to TRBD2. The CDR3 sequence is 15 residues long. The trim removed 6 bases at V and 3 bases at J, leaving 6 bases unmatched. Looked up from germline, CDR1 is SNHLY and CDR2 is FYNNEI. In DNA, the CDR3 is TGTGCCAGCAGCTCGGGACTAGGATACACCGGGGAGCTGTTTTTT. Translated, it gives CASSSGLGYTGELFF.

This clonotype was detected only once. The genes are TRBV5-5 and TRBJ1-1; tentative D call: TRBD1 (6 bases). Germline V CDR1 and CDR2: SGHKS, YYEKEE (reference sequence). V lost 2 bases, J lost 1 base, and 18 bases lay in between. This CDR3 is 17 amino acids long. The CDR3 nucleotides are TGTGCCAGCAGCTTACGGGGGGCTAGCATCACGAACACTGAAGCTTTCTTT. It is translated as CASSLRGASITNTEAFF.

This clonotype was seen many times. The rearrangement links TRBV5-1 to TRBJ2-2; 7 bases fit TRBD2. The length of the CDR3 is 15 residues. Germline V gene data show CDR1 as SGHRS and CDR2 as YFSETQ. V lost 3 bases and J lost 5; bases outside the gene matches: 7. In DNA, the CDR3 is TGCGCCAGCAGCTCCCGGGGAGGGGAGACCGGGGAGCTGTTTTTT. Its protein product is CASSSRGGETGELFF.

This clonotype was observed at least ten times. The chain is built from TRBV7-2 and TRBJ2-5; 10 bases align to TRBD2. Losses at the gene ends were 8 bases for V and 5 bases for J; bases not matched to a gene: 8. CDR1 is SGHTA and CDR2 is FQGNSA in the germline V gene. This CDR3 has 14 amino acids. The CDR3: CASERGGGTETQYF. CDR3 in DNA: TGTGCCAGCGAGCGGGGGGGCGGAACTGAGACCCAGTACTTC.

At least ten counts were recorded for this clonotype. The chain employs TRBV7-9 and TRBJ2-1; D call uncertain. V was cut by 4 bases and J by 0 bases, with 10 bases left in between. CDR3 length: 15 residues. In germline, CDR1 is SEHNR, CDR2 FQNEAQ (reference sequence). The chain's CDR3 is CASSSRSSSYNEQFF. The CDR3 DNA reads TGTGCCAGCAGCTCGCGTTCGAGCTCCTACAATGAGCAGTTCTTC.

Ten or more counts support this clonotype. The V call is TRBV2, the J call TRBJ1-6; D possibly corresponds to TRBD1 (5 bases). The germline CDR1 and CDR2 sequences are SNHLY and FYNNEI. The CDR3 length is 12 residues. Trimming removed 9 bases at V and 5 bases at J, with 8 bases between. CDR3 loop: CASGHNNSPLHF. CDR3 bases: TGTGCCAGTGGACACAATAATTCACCCCTCCACTTT. Looking up the rest from reference TRBV2 and TRBJ1-6 gives the full variable domain: EPEVTQTPSHQVTQMGQEVILRCVPISNHLYFYWYRQILGQKVEFLVSFYNNEISEKSEIFDDQFSVERPDGSNFTLKIRSTKLEDSAMYFCASGHNNSPLHFGNGTRLTVT.

This clonotype was seen once. The V and J genes are TRBV6-5 and TRBJ1-4; D is uncertain. The germline V and J ends were trimmed by 2 bases and 8 bases, with 18 bases remaining between them. CDR1 and CDR2 (germline): MNHEY, SVGAGI. CDR3 length equals 16 residues. In nucleotides, the CDR3 is TGTGCCAGCAGTTACCTTGCTCGGGCCGCTAGAGAAAAACTGTTTTTT. Protein: CASSYLARAAREKLFF.

At least ten counts were recorded for this clonotype. The rearrangement links TRBV12-3 or TRBV12-4 to TRBJ2-1; 9 positions match TRBD1. This CDR3 contains 14 residues. J lost 7 bases, V lost 5 bases, and 6 bases had no gene match. The DNA of the CDR3 is TGTGCCAGCAGTCAGACAGGGGGGAATAATGAGCAGTTCTTC. It specifies CASSQTGGNNEQFF.

This clonotype was found many times. The rearrangement joins TRBV2 to TRBJ2-5; TRBD1 aligns across 9 bases. Germline V gene sequence: CDR1 SNHLY, CDR2 FYNNEI. CDR3 size: 14 residues. V lost 4 bases, J lost 5 bases, and 5 bases stayed unmatched. CDR3 in amino acids: CASSVQGAGETQYF. DNA of the CDR3: TGTGCCAGCAGTGTACAGGGGGCAGGGGAGACCCAGTACTTC.

The V call is TRBV2, the J call TRBJ2-3, with 14 nucleotides matching TRBD2. The V segment lost 1 base and the J segment 4 bases; nucleotides outside the gene matches: 4. The CDR3 is 17 amino acids. Germline V gene data show CDR1 as SNHLY and CDR2 as FYNNEI. The CDR3 here is CASSEGGLAGVPDTQYF. Here the CDR3 DNA reads TGTGCCAGCAGTGAAGGGGGACTAGCGGGAGTTCCAGATACGCAGTATTTT.

This clonotype turned up a few times. The chain recombines TRBV5-4 with TRBJ2-1, with D unresolved. The CDR3 spans 15 residues. The germline V gene encodes CDR1 SGHNT and CDR2 YYREEE (reference sequence). V gave up 0 bases and J gave up 2 bases, with 9 bases separating them. The CDR3 DNA reads as TGTGCCAGCAGCTTGGCCCGGAGTACCTACAATGAGCAGTTCTTC. Its translation is CASSLARSTYNEQFF.